The T cell receptor (beta chain) under discussion was sequenced for a study of chemoradiotherapy in HPV16-positive cancers. Broader study findings: Only two HPV16-positive patients supplied the functional HPV-specificity definition.

As concerns this clone: Its antigen is undetermined.

V was clipped by 0 bases and J by 3 bases, with 24 bases between them. The CDR3 is 20 residues long. Germline V gene lookup returns CDR1 LGHNA and CDR2 YNFKEQ. Profiling relied on immunoSEQ multiplex PCR, and the TCRdb table lists in-frame clones only, not all of them. Of tens of thousands of clones in the sample, around 90% were seen once. The clonotype originates from a human donor with HPV-associated anogenital cancer. The specimen was blood, collected from a patient who underwent chemoradiotherapy. V gene TRBV4-2 combines with J gene TRBJ1-3; no clear D gene. The CDR3 DNA sequence: TGTGCCAGCAGCCAAGATCTGGATACCTCCTTCTTTCCTAGTGGAAACACCATATATTTT. As protein: CASSQDLDTSFFPSGNTIYF.